This T cell receptor beta chain is from a study of T cell responses to AZD1222 COVID-19 vaccine. In the case of this clone: What it recognizes is unknown.

TCRdb's copy holds only in-frame clones and misses some; the assay was immunoSEQ multiplex PCR. The repertoire holds some 60,000 clones, about 80% seen once, with roughly 3.6% in the top ten. General study points: Reportedly, nearly half of unique spike TCRs recognized epitopes outside B.1.351/B.1.1.7 mutations. Among vaccine-associated CD4 TCRs, coverage spanned spike, with dominance at 160-218 and 743-854. Mostly white British, mostly female donors; authors suggested clonal diversity may be underestimated.

V was pared by 5 bases and J by 9 bases, with 14 bases between. In germline, CDR1 is MNHEY, CDR2 SMNVEV (reference sequence). This CDR3 region has 14 residues. Sequences were derived from peripheral blood, sampled 28 days after the second AZD1222 dose. The chain uses TRBV27 and TRBJ1-6, with D hard to call. The clonotype was recovered from an adult who received the AZD1222 COVID-19 vaccine. The CDR3 nucleotides read TGTGCCAGCAGTCTAGGGCCCGAGGGTTCACCCCTCCACTTT. Its protein is CASSLGPEGSPLHF.